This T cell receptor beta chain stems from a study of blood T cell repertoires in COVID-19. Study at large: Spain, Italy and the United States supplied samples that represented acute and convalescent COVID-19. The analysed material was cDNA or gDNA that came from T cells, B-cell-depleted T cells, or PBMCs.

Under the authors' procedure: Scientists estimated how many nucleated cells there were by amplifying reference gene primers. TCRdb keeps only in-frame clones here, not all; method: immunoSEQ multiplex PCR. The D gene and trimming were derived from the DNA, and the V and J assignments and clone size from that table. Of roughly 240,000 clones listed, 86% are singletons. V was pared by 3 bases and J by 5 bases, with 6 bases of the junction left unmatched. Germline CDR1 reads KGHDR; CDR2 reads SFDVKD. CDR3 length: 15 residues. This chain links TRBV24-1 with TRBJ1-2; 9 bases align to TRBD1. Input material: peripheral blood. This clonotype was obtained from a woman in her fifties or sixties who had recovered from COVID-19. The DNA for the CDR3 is TGTGCCACCAGTGATATGGGACAGGGTGTGTATGGCTACACCTTC. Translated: CATSDMGQGVYGYTF.